The present entry profiles one T cell receptor beta chain with its context. What it recognizes is unknown. Expressed TCRB transcripts were sequenced because the isolated RNA had all been reverse transcribed beforehand. The repertoire was sequenced with immunoSEQ multiplex PCR; TCRdb's copy has only in-frame clones and lacks some. The table records around 260,000 clones, around 24% of them present only once. These data come from a study of beta chain features in type 1 diabetes. Study results and caveats: Highly expressing activated T cells could be over-counted with a cDNA template. Significant though moderate, a shortening of TCRB CDR3s appeared in all four CD4+ subsets of Type 1 diabetes patients. The VDJ junctions of type 1 diabetes patients carried fewer insertions and more deletions.

Germline CDR1 reads MGHRA; CDR2 reads YSYEKL. The CDR3 runs to 17 residues. V lost 4 bases, J lost 0 bases, and 7 bases stayed unmatched. The sample consisted of naive CD4+ T cells from blood. This chain links TRBV4-1 with TRBJ2-1; 9 bases match TRBD2. This receptor was taken from a woman aged 25-40 years with type 1 diabetes. As DNA, the CDR3 is TGCGCCAGCAGCCTTCGTGGGCGGGAGGGCTCCTACAATGAGCAGTTCTTC. The encoded protein is CASSLRGREGSYNEQFF.